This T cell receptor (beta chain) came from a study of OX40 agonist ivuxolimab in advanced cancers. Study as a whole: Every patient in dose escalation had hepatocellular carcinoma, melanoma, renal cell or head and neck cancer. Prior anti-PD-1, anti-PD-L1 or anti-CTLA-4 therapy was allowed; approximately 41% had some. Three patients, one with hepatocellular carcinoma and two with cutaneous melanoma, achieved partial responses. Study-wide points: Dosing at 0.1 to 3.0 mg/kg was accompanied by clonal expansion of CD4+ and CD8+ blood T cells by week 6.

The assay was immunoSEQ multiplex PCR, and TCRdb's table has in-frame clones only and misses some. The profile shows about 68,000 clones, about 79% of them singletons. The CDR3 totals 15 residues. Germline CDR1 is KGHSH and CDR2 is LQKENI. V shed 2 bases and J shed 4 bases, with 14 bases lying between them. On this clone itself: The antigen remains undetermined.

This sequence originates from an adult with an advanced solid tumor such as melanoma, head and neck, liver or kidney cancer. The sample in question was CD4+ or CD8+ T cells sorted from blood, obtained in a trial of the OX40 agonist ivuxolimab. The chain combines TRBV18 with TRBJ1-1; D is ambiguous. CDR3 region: CASSPYILGVTEAFF. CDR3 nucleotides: TGTGCCAGCTCACCATATATTCTCGGGGTCACTGAAGCTTTCTTT.